This T cell receptor beta chain was identified in a study of cytomegalovirus exposure and HLA in healthy donors. Findings of the study overall: Later findings reportedly placed an Asian-associated ancestry cluster below the approximately 670-donor mean for N-insertions. Other equally common chains were less clonally expanded than HLA-associated TCR beta chains, a later analysis showed.

Germline-derived CDR1 and CDR2 are SNHLY and FYNNEI. This CDR3 region has 15 residues. V dropped 7 bases and J dropped 3; count of bases not matched to a gene: 10. Both 60 Vbeta primers and 13 Jbeta primers went into the PCR. The table came from immunoSEQ multiplex PCR; TCRdb's copy has only in-frame clones and leaves some out. This table holds about 130,000 clones, approximately 78% found once. As to this clone: Its antigen is still unknown.

The chain joins TRBV2 to TRBJ2-7, with 9 bases that match TRBD2. Specimen: PBMCs. The TCR comes from a woman between 45 and 60 years old in good health and CMV-seropositive. CDR3 loop: CASIRGVAGVYEQYF. For the CDR3, the DNA is TGTGCCAGCATTAGAGGGGTAGCGGGAGTCTACGAGCAGTACTTC.